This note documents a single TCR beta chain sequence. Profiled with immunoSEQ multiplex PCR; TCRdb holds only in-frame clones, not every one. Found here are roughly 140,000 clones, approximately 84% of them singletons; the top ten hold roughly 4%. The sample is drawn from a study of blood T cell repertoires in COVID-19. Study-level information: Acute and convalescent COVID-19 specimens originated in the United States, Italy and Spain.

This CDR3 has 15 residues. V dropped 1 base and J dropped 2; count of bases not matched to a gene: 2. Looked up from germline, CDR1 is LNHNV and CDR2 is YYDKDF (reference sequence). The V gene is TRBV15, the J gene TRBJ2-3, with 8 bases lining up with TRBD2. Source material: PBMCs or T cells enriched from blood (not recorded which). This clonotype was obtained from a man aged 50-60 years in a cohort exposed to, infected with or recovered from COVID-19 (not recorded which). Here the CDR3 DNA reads TGTGCCACCAGCAGAGCGGGAGGGCCCACAGATACGCAGTATTTT. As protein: CATSRAGGPTDTQYF.